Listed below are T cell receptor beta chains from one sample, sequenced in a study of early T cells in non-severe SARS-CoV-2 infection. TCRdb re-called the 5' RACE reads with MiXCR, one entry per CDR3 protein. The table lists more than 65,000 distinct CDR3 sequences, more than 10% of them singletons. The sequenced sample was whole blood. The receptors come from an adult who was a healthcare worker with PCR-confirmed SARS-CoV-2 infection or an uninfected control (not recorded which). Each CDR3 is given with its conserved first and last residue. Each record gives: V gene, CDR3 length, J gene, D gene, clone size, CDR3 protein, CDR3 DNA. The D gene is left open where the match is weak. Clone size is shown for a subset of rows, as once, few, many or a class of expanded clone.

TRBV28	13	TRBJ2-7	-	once	CASITGSSYEQYF	TGTGCCAGCATTACAGGGTCCTCCTACGAGCAGTACTTC
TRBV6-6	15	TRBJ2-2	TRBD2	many	CASSFLAGNTGELFF	TGTGCCAGCAGTTTTCTAGCGGGGAACACCGGGGAGCTGTTTTTT
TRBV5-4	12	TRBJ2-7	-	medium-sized	CASSGGPYEQYF	TGTGCCAGCAGCGGGGGGCCCTACGAGCAGTACTTC
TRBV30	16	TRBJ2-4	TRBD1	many	CAWCPRTGGYPNIQYF	TGTGCCTGGTGTCCTAGGACAGGGGGCTACCCAAACATTCAGTACTTC
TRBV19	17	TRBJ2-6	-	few	CASEGPAPASGANVLTF	TGTGCCAGTGAGGGGCCCGCCCCCGCCTCTGGGGCCAACGTCCTGACTTTC
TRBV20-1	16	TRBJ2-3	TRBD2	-	CSAITRLADSTDTQYF	TGCAGTGCTATAACACGACTAGCGGATTCCACAGATACGCAGTATTTT
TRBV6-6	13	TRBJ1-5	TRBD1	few	CASERTGGQPQHF	TGTGCCAGCGAACGGACAGGGGGCCAGCCCCAGCATTTT
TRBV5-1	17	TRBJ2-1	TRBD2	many	CASSWTSGSPSYNEQFF	TGCGCCAGCAGCTGGACTAGCGGGAGTCCCTCCTACAATGAGCAGTTCTTC
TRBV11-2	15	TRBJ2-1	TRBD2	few	CASSRRGGSYNEQFF	TGTGCCAGCAGCCGTCGGGGGGGGTCCTACAATGAGCAGTTCTTC
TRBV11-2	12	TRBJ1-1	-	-	CASSPLETEAFF	TGTGCCAGCAGCCCCCTCGAAACTGAAGCTTTCTTT
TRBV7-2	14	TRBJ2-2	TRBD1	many	CASSQGQTTGELFF	TGTGCCAGCAGCCAGGGACAGACCACCGGGGAGCTGTTTTTT
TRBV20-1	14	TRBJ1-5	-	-	CSARGYSGNQPQHF	TGCAGTGCTAGGGGGTATAGTGGCAATCAGCCCCAGCATTTT
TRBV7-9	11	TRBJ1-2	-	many	CASRGPRRVSF	TGTGCCAGCAGGGGCCCGCGACGTGTTTCCTTC
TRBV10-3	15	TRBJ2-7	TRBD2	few	CAISESNTSGREQYF	TGTGCCATCAGTGAGTCGAATACTAGCGGAAGAGAGCAGTACTTC
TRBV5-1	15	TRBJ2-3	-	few	CASSPIQIPQDTQYF	TGCGCCAGCAGCCCAATCCAAATCCCACAAGATACGCAGTATTTT
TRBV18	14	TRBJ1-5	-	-	CASSTGGGNQPQHF	TGTGCCAGCTCTACAGGAGGCGGCAATCAGCCCCAGCATTTT
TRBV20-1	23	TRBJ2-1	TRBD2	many	CSARGPPPGLAGPFTFGADEQFF	TGCAGTGCTAGAGGGCCTCCGCCGGGACTAGCGGGACCCTTTACCTTTGGGGCCGATGAGCAGTTCTTC
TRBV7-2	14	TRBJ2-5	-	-	CASSPRLTQETQYF	TGTGCCAGCAGCCCTCGACTAACCCAAGAGACCCAGTACTTC
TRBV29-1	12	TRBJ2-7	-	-	CSVGGRVNEQYF	TGCAGCGTTGGGGGCAGGGTAAACGAGCAGTACTTC
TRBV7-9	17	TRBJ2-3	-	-	CASSLQRSSPRTDTQYF	TGTGCCAGCAGCTTACAAAGGTCCTCGCCCCGCACAGATACGCAGTATTTT
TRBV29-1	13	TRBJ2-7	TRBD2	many	CSVERREGGEQYF	TGCAGCGTTGAAAGACGGGAGGGCGGCGAGCAGTACTTC
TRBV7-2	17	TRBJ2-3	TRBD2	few	CASSPRPAGGPGDTQYF	TGTGCCAGCAGCCCCCGTCCAGCGGGAGGGCCGGGAGATACGCAGTATTTT